This TCR beta chain came from a study of T cell clonotyping in hematopoietic cell transplantation. Study background: Pretransplant recipient samples were taken after cytoreduction. General study findings and limits: Broader posttransplant TCR repertoire diversity was predicted by graft donor and pretransplant recipient Inverse Simpson Index values. Cells were unsorted, so CD4 and CD8 contributions were not separated.

As to time point: recipient sample about 28 days before transplant, after cytoreduction. The CDR3 is 13 residues long. Trimming took 2 bases from V and 6 from J, leaving 12 bases between them. Per germline, CDR1 SQVTM and CDR2 ANQGSEA. Only in-frame clones appear in the TCRdb table, and some are missing; sequencing was by immunoSEQ multiplex PCR. Here the sample spans 5,000 to 6,000 clones, around 30% being singletons. As for this clone: Antigen unknown.

The sequences come from peripheral blood mononuclear cells, collected before stem cell transplant. V usage is TRBV29-1 and J usage is TRBJ2-3; D possibly corresponds to TRBD2 (5 bases). The source is a man between 45 and 60 years old with myelofibrosis. Some clones in this sample may be carry-over from other donors' samples. Here the CDR3 reads CSVESEAGDTQYF. In nucleotides, the CDR3 is TGCAGCGTTGAATCGGAGGCTGGGGATACGCAGTATTTT.